A single sample is the source of the 4 T cell receptor beta chains below, sequenced in a study of T cells after posttransplantation cyclophosphamide. Here immunoSEQ multiplex PCR was the method, and the copy in TCRdb shows in-frame clones only, minus some. The sample yields about 52,000 clones, around 83% seen once. The material sequenced was PBMCs. All receptors derive from a man younger than 45 with a blood cancer, CMV-positive, and with a related stem cell donor.

Here the CDR3 DNA reads TGTGCCAGCCGCGGTAGCACAGATACGCAGTATTTT. The encoded protein is CASRGSTDTQYF. The chain carries TRBV18 and TRBJ2-3, with D hard to call. Germline CDR1 KGHSH, CDR2 LQKENI. V lost 8 bases to trimming and J lost 0 bases, with 6 bases between them. The CDR3 length is 12 residues.

The rearrangement links TRBV5-1 to TRBJ2-5, with TRBD1 matching 9 bases. This CDR3 has 14 residues. The V segment lost 3 bases and the J segment 4 bases; nucleotides outside the gene matches: 4. Germline CDR1 and CDR2: SGHRS and YFSETQ. The CDR3 is CASSWRQGGETQYF. The CDR3 nucleotides are TGCGCCAGCAGCTGGCGACAGGGGGGAGAGACCCAGTACTTC. Using reference TRBV5-1 and TRBJ2-5 for the parts outside the CDR3, the full variable domain is KAGVTQTPRYLIKTRGQQVTLSCSPISGHRSVSWYQQTPGQGLQFLFEYFSETQRNKGNFPGRFSGRQFSNSRSEMNVSTLELGDSALYLCASSWRQGGETQYFGPGTRLLVL.

The J gene is TRBJ1-1, the V gene TRBV28; D call uncertain. The CDR3 runs 14 residues. V lost 6 bases to trimming and J lost 2 bases, with 13 bases between them. The germline V gene encodes CDR1 MDHEN and CDR2 SYDVKM. In DNA, the CDR3 is TGTGCCAGCAGCTACGACGGGGATAACACTGAAGCTTTCTTT. This translates into CASSYDGDNTEAFF.

The chain recombines TRBV18 with TRBJ2-5, with 7 nucleotides matching TRBD2. This CDR3 spans 13 amino acids. Germline V lookup: CDR1 KGHSH, CDR2 LQKENI. V was pared by 6 bases and J by 0 bases, with 1 base of the junction left unmatched. The CDR3 loop reads CASSLADQETQYF. The DNA for the CDR3 is TGTGCCAGCTCCCTAGCGGACCAAGAGACCCAGTACTTC. Full variable domain (remainder filled in from reference TRBV18 and TRBJ2-5): NAGVMQNPRHLVRRRGQEARLRCSPMKGHSHVYWYRQLPEEGLKFMVYLQKENIIDESGMPKERFSAEFPKEGPSILRIQQVVRGDSAAYFCASSLADQETQYFGPGTRLLVL.